Following are 26 T cell receptor beta chains from one sample sequenced in a study of post-analysis software for immune sequencing data. Libraries were made from TCR beta cDNA, and they carried unique molecular identifiers. MiXCR was run by TCRdb on the PCR reads, yielding one entry per CDR3 protein. Here the sample spans about 820,000 distinct CDR3 sequences, approximately 53% being singletons. No antigen has been identified for these receptors. Findings and caveats of the study: Higher frequency in patients than in controls was seen for about five TRBV segments, with TRBV5-6, TRBV5-1 and TRBV20-1 among them.

The specimen was blood. These receptors were obtained from a girl aged 5-17 years with multiple sclerosis.

The rearrangement links TRBV29-1 to TRBJ2-1; D may be TRBD2 (6 bases). CDR3 length equals 11 residues. V lost 6 bases and J lost 8, with 11 bases in between. Germline CDR1 is SQVTM and CDR2 is ANQGSEA. The CDR3 coding sequence is TGCAGCGTCGGCCGGGGGTATGAGCAGTTCTTC. Translating it yields CSVGRGYEQFF.

The chain employs TRBV15 and TRBJ1-1; D is unclear. Deletions cut 5 bases from V and 11 bases from J, with 15 bases between. The CDR3 sequence is 12 residues long. The V gene's germline CDR1 is LNHNV and CDR2 YYDKDF (reference sequence). The CDR3 loop is CATSRRYLGAFF. Here the CDR3 DNA reads TGTGCCACCAGCCGGAGATACCTTGGGGCTTTCTTT.

This chain joins TRBV20-1 and TRBJ2-7; D perhaps matches TRBD1 (6 bases). Germline CDR1 DFQATT, CDR2 SNEGSKA (reference sequence). The V end was cut by 0 bases, the J end by 10 bases, with 16 bases between. The CDR3 is made up of 13 amino acids. CDR3: CSARETGVGDQYF. CDR3 bases: TGCAGTGCTAGAGAGACAGGCGTTGGAGACCAGTACTTC.

The V call is TRBV9, the J call TRBJ2-5, with 10 bases identical to TRBD2. V shed 0 bases and J 3 bases; nucleotides not matched to a gene: 8. Germline V lookup: CDR1 SGDLS, CDR2 YYNGEE. This CDR3 is 17 amino acids long. CDR3 in DNA: TGTGCCAGCAGCGTAGACCCAGCGGGAGGGCGAGAAGAGACCCAGTACTTC. Protein sequence: CASSVDPAGGREETQYF.

V gene TRBV12-3 or TRBV12-4 combines with J gene TRBJ2-1; no clear D. This CDR3 has 13 residues. V was cut by 2 bases and J by 8 bases, with 10 bases left in between. As DNA, the CDR3 is TGTGCCAGCAGTTTATTACGGCAATATGAGCAGTTCTTC. This translates into CASSLLRQYEQFF.

The chain links TRBV15 to TRBJ2-7; 12 bases map to TRBD2. Germline V gene sequence: CDR1 LNHNV, CDR2 YYDKDF (reference sequence). The CDR3 extends over 16 amino acids. V lost 0 bases and J lost 3; bases outside the gene matches: 3. CDR3 in DNA: TGTGCCACCAGCAGAGATCGGACTAGCGGGATCTACGAGCAGTACTTC. This gives the protein CATSRDRTSGIYEQYF.

V gene TRBV5-6 combines with J gene TRBJ1-6; maybe TRBD1 (6 bases). CDR3 length: 14 residues. CDR1 is SGHDT, CDR2 YYEEEE, per germline. Trimming left V 2 bases short and J 9 bases short, with 12 bases between. The CDR3 sequence is CASSFWTVVSPLHF. As DNA, the CDR3 is TGTGCCAGCAGCTTCTGGACAGTAGTTTCACCCCTCCACTTT.

This chain connects TRBV9 to TRBJ2-5, with 8 bases lining up with TRBD2. Per the germline V gene, CDR1 is SGDLS and CDR2 is YYNGEE. The CDR3 covers 15 residues. Unmatched junction bases numbered 6, after V lost 0 bases and J lost 5 bases. In DNA form, the CDR3 reads TGTGCCAGCAGCGTAGTAGCGGGGCTGGGTGAGACCCAGTACTTC. This translates into CASSVVAGLGETQYF. Variable domain in full (rest from reference TRBV9 and TRBJ2-5): DSGVTQTPKHLITATGQRVTLRCSPRSGDLSVYWYQQSLDQGLQFLIQYYNGEERAKGNILERFSAQQFPDLHSELNLSSLELGDSALYFCASSVVAGLGETQYFGPGTRLLVL.

The chain links TRBV13 to TRBJ2-4, with D perhaps matching TRBD1 or TRBD2 (5 bases each). The end of the DNA is better explained by TRBJ2-7, so the J call may be wrong. There are 15 residues in the CDR3. Per germline, CDR1 PRHDT and CDR2 FYEKMQ (reference sequence). In DNA form, the CDR3 reads TGTGCCAGCAGCCAATGGGGCAGGGACCTCTACGAGCAGTACTTC. Residues: CASSQWGRDLYEQYF.

The J gene is TRBJ1-2, the V gene TRBV6-6; 8 nucleotides align to TRBD1. Germline-derived CDR1 and CDR2 are MNHNY and SVGAGI (reference sequence). The V segment lost 6 bases and the J segment 4 bases; nucleotides outside the gene matches: 4. The CDR3 extends over 13 amino acids. The CDR3 spells CASRTGEIYGYTF. The CDR3 region has the DNA TGTGCCAGCAGGACAGGGGAGATCTATGGCTACACCTTC.

The gene calls are TRBV5-1 and TRBJ2-2; D gene uncertain. CDR1 SGHRS and CDR2 YFSETQ come from the germline V gene. The CDR3 is 13 residues long. Trimming took 5 bases from V and 6 from J, leaving 11 bases between them. CDR3 sequence: CASRYTTPGELFF. CDR3 in DNA: TGCGCCAGCAGGTATACAACCCCCGGGGAGCTGTTTTTT.

The chain recombines TRBV11-2 with TRBJ2-7; D may be TRBD1 or TRBD2 (5 bases each). Germline values: CDR1 SGHAT, CDR2 FQNNGV. Trimming stripped 5 bases from V and 3 bases from J, with 17 bases between. The CDR3 consists of 15 residues. CDR3 bases: TGTGCCAGCAGCCCATTAGGGCCTGGGGGCTACGAGCAGTACTTC. This codes for CASSPLGPGGYEQYF.

This clonotype came up a few times. The genes are TRBV6-5 and TRBJ2-1; D may be TRBD2 (6 bases). The CDR3 sequence is 13 residues long. Trimming cost V 5 bases and J 8 bases, with 13 bases left between them. Germline CDR1 MNHEY, CDR2 SVGAGI. The CDR3 sequence: CASSLGVADEQFF. As DNA, the CDR3 is TGTGCCAGCAGTCTGGGGGTAGCGGATGAGCAGTTCTTC.

This chain joins TRBV3-1 and TRBJ2-7; D remains ambiguous. CDR1 and CDR2 (germline): LGHDT, YNNKEL (reference sequence). The CDR3 loop spans 16 amino acids. The V end lost 0 bases, the J end lost 3 bases, and 15 bases lay between the germline ends. CDR3 bases: TGTGCCAGCAGCCAAGAGCGTTTGGGTTTCGTCTACGAGCAGTACTTC. Amino acids: CASSQERLGFVYEQYF.

This clonotype was seen more than once but under ten times. The genes are TRBV27 and TRBJ2-1, with D tentatively TRBD2 (6 bases). The CDR3 sequence is 12 residues long. Trimming stripped 3 bases from V and 10 bases from J, with 10 bases between. In germline, CDR1 is MNHEY, CDR2 SMNVEV (reference sequence). The CDR3 DNA is TGTGCCAGCAGTTTCTGGAGGGGAGAGCAGTTCTTC. It translates to CASSFWRGEQFF.

The rearrangement joins TRBV7-3 to TRBJ2-7; D may match TRBD1 or TRBD2 (6 bases each). Trimming took off 5 bases at V and 0 bases at J, with 11 bases between the two ends. Germline CDR1 reads SGHTA; CDR2 reads FQGTGA. The CDR3 runs 14 residues. The CDR3 DNA sequence: TGTGCCAGCAGCCCCGGGGGCCGCTCCTACGAGCAGTACTTC. It translates to CASSPGGRSYEQYF.

As concerns this clonotype: One junction end disagrees with the germline gene, perhaps due to a read error. V gene TRBV20-1 combines with J gene TRBJ2-3; 13 bases are shared with TRBD2. Looked up from germline, CDR1 is DFQATT and CDR2 is SNEGSKA (reference sequence). CDR3 length equals 14 residues. CDR3: CSARTSGSTETQYF. The CDR3 nucleotides are TGCAGTGCAAGGACTAGCGGGAGCACAGAGACGCAGTATTTT.

This sequence joins TRBV20-1 and TRBJ2-5; the match to TRBD2 covers 14 bases. The germline V gene encodes CDR1 DFQATT and CDR2 SNEGSKA (reference sequence). V lost 6 bases, J lost 2 bases, and 11 bases stayed unmatched. CDR3 length: 17 amino acids. The CDR3 nucleotides read TGCAGTGCGGATCCGGGACTAGCGGGGGCCCAACAAGAGACCCAGTACTTC. Protein product: CSADPGLAGAQQETQYF.

This clonotype was detected a few times. DNA of the CDR3: TGCAGCGTCCGGACAGGGGAGAACACTGAAGCTTTCTTT. Encoded protein: CSVRTGENTEAFF. The chain couples TRBV29-1 to TRBJ1-1, with TRBD1 matching over 9 bases. The CDR3 has 13 residues. V lost 6 bases to trimming and J lost 1 base; unmatched junction nucleotides: 3. From germline, CDR1 is SQVTM and CDR2 ANQGSEA. Using reference TRBV29-1 and TRBJ1-1 for the parts outside the CDR3, the full variable domain is SAVISQKPSRDICQRGTSLTIQCQVDSQVTMMFWYRQQPGQSLTLIATANQGSEATYESGFVIDKFPISRPNLTFSTLTVSNMSPEDSSIYLCSVRTGENTEAFFGQGTRLTVV.

This clonotype was detected only a few times. J is TRBJ2-4 and V is TRBV27; D remains unclear. Gene TRBJ2-7 matches the end of the DNA better, so the J call may be wrong. CDR1 is MNHEY, CDR2 SMNVEV, per germline (reference sequence). CDR3 length: 14 residues. The CDR3 DNA follows: TGTGCCAGCAGAAATGGGTTGGGCGCCTACGAGCAGTACTTC. It encodes CASRNGLGAYEQYF.

A single count supports this clonotype. V is TRBV27 and J is TRBJ2-3; D call uncertain. V lost 2 bases to trimming and J lost 1 base, with 7 bases between them. This CDR3 comprises 14 residues. Looked up from germline, CDR1 is MNHEY and CDR2 is SMNVEV (reference sequence). CDR3 DNA: TGTGCCAGCAGTTTAAAGGCGGGCACAGATACGCAGTATTTT. It specifies CASSLKAGTDTQYF.

V usage is TRBV9 and J usage is TRBJ2-5; D not resolved. Germline loops: CDR1 SGDLS, CDR2 YYNGEE. The CDR3 consists of 15 residues. V was cut by 0 bases and J by 4 bases, with 13 bases left in between. The CDR3 region is CASSVVGTNGETQYF. The CDR3 DNA sequence: TGTGCCAGCAGCGTAGTGGGAACCAATGGAGAGACCCAGTACTTC. The whole variable domain, remainder taken from reference TRBV9 and TRBJ2-5, is DSGVTQTPKHLITATGQRVTLRCSPRSGDLSVYWYQQSLDQGLQFLIQYYNGEERAKGNILERFSAQQFPDLHSELNLSSLELGDSALYFCASSVVGTNGETQYFGPGTRLLVL.

This chain joins TRBV5-1 and TRBJ2-5; TRBD2 agrees at 11 bases. The CDR3 extends over 15 amino acids. The germline V gene encodes CDR1 SGHRS and CDR2 YFSETQ. V dropped 4 bases and J dropped 11; count of bases not matched to a gene: 13. For the CDR3, the DNA is TGCGCCAGCAGCCAAATAGCGGGAGGGTACAATGAGCAGTACTTC. This translates into CASSQIAGGYNEQYF.

V and J are TRBV20-1 and TRBJ1-2; a weak D match, TRBD1 (5 bases). This CDR3 spans 14 amino acids. Germline CDR1 DFQATT, CDR2 SNEGSKA (reference sequence). Trimming cost V 3 bases and J 4 bases, with 15 bases left between them. This CDR3 reads CSARGTDRSYGYTF. The CDR3 coding sequence is TGCAGTGCTAGGGGAACCGACAGAAGCTATGGCTACACCTTC.

V gene TRBV7-6 combines with J gene TRBJ2-3; 12 bases match TRBD2. Trimming at V came to 3 bases and at J to 5 bases, leaving 3 bases not matched to a gene. This CDR3 spans 15 amino acids. Germline V CDR1 and CDR2: SGHVS, FNYEAQ. The CDR3 DNA follows: TGTGCCAGCAGCTTCGGACTAGCGGGAAGAGATACGCAGTATTTT. This gives the protein CASSFGLAGRDTQYF.

The count of this clonotype is one. The chain is built from TRBV20-1 and TRBJ1-1; D call uncertain. In germline, CDR1 is DFQATT, CDR2 SNEGSKA (reference sequence). The CDR3 is 12 amino acids. V lost 6 bases and J 4 bases, leaving 12 bases between the germline ends. As DNA, the CDR3 is TGCAGTGCCGAAATGTTTAGCACTGAAGCTTTCTTT. It translates to CSAEMFSTEAFF.